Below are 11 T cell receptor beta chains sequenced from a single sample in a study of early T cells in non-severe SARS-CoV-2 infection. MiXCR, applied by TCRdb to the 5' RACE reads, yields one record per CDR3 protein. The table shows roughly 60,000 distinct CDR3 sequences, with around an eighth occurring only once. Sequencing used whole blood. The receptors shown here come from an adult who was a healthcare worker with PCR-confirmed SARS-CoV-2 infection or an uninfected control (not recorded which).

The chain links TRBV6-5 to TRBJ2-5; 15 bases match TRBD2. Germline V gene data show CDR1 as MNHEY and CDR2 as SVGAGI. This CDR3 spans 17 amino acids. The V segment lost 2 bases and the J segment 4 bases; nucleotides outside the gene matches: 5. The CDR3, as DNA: TGTGCCAGCAGTTACGGGACTAGCGGGGGGCTGGGAGAGACCCAGTACTTC. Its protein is CASSYGTSGGLGETQYF.

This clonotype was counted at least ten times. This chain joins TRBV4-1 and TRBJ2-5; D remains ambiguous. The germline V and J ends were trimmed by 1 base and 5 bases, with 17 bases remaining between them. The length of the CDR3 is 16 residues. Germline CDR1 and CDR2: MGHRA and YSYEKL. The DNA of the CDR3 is TGCGCCAGCAGCCAAGGTTTGCGTTCGAGGTTGGAGACCCAGTACTTC. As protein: CASSQGLRSRLETQYF.

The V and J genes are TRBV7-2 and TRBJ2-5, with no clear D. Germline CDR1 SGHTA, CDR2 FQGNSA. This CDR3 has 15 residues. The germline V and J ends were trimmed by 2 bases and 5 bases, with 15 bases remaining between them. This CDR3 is CASSLPLGYRETQYF. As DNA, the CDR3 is TGTGCCAGCAGCTTACCGCTGGGGTACCGGGAGACCCAGTACTTC.

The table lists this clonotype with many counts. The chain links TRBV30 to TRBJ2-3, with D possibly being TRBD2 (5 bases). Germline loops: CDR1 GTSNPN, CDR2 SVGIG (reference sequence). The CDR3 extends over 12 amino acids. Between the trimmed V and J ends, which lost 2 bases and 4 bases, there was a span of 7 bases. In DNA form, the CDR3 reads TGTGCCTGGAGTCTAGCCGCAGATACGCAGTATTTT. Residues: CAWSLAADTQYF.

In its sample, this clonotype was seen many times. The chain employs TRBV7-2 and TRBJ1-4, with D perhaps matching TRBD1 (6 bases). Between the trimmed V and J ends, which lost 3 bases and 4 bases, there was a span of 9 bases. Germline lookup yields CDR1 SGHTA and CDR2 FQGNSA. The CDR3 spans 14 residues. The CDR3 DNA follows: TGTGCCAGCAGCTTCAGGGGTAGTAATGAAAAACTGTTTTTT. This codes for CASSFRGSNEKLFF.

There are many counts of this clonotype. CDR3 DNA: TGTGCCAGCAGTTACATAGGCAGGGGAGAGACCCAGTACTTC. This codes for CASSYIGRGETQYF. V is TRBV6-6 and J is TRBJ2-5; tentatively, D is TRBD1 (6 bases). Trimming shortened V by 2 bases and J by 4 bases, and 11 bases separated the two germline ends. This CDR3 comprises 14 residues. The germline gives CDR1 MNHNY, CDR2 SVGAGI (reference sequence).

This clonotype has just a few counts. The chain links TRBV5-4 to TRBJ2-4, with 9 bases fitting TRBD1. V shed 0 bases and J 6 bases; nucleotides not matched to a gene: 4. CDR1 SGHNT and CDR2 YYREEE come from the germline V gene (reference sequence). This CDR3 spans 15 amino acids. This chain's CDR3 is CASSLVGQGGNIQYF. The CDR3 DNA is TGTGCCAGCAGCTTGGTGGGACAGGGCGGAAACATTCAGTACTTC.

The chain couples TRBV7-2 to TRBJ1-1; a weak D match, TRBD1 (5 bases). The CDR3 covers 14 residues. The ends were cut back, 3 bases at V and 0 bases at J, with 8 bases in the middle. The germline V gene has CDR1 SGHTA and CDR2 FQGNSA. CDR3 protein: CASSLTAVNTEAFF. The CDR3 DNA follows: TGTGCCAGCAGCTTGACAGCCGTGAACACTGAAGCTTTCTTT.

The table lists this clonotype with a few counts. For the CDR3, the DNA is TGTGCCAGCAGCTTGCAGACTAGCGGGAGGGAGCAGTACTTC. Its translation: CASSLQTSGREQYF. The chain couples TRBV5-4 to TRBJ2-7; TRBD2 matches at 13 bases. The CDR3 loop spans 14 amino acids. CDR1 SGHNT and CDR2 YYREEE come from the germline V gene (reference sequence). V shed 1 base and J 7 bases; nucleotides not matched to a gene: 2.

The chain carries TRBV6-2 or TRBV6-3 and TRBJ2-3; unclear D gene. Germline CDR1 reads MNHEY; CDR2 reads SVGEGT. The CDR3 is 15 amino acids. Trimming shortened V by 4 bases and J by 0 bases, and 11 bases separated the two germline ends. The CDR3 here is CASSSTPRSTDTQYF. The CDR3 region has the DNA TGTGCCAGCAGTTCTACTCCCAGGAGCACAGATACGCAGTATTTT.

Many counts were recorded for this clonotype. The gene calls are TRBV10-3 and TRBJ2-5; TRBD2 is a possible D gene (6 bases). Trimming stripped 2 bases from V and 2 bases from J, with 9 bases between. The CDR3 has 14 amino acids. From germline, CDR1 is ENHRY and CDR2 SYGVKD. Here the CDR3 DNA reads TGTGCCATCAGTGAGGCGGGGCAGCAAGAGACCCAGTACTTC. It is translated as CAISEAGQQETQYF.